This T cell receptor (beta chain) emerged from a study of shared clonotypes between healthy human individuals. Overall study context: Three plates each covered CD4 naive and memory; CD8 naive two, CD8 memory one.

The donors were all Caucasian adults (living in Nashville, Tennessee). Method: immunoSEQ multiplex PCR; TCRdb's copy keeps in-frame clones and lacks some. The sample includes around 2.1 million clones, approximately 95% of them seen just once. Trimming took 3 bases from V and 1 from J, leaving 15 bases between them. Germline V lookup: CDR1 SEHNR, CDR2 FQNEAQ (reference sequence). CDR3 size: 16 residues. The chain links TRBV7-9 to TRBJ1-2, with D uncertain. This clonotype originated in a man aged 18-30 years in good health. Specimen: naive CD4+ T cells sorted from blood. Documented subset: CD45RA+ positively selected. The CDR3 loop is CASSFNWPEINYGYTF. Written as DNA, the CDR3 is TGTGCCAGCAGCTTTAATTGGCCGGAGATTAACTATGGCTACACCTTC.